The 26 T cell receptor beta chains in this list originate from one sample, sequenced in a study of T cell responses to AZD1222 COVID-19 vaccine. The table came from immunoSEQ multiplex PCR; TCRdb's copy has only in-frame clones and leaves some out. The sample yields approximately 180,000 clones, around 94% seen once. Sequencing used peripheral blood, obtained 28 days after the second dose of the MenACWY control vaccine. All receptors come from an adult who received the MenACWY meningococcal vaccine as a control.

This chain connects TRBV5-1 to TRBJ1-2; D uncertain. This CDR3 has 13 amino acids. CDR1 is SGHRS and CDR2 is YFSETQ in the germline V gene. The V end was cut by 4 bases, the J end by 2 bases, with 9 bases between. The CDR3 DNA is TGCGCCAGCAGCCTCGACGGAAACTATGGCTACACCTTC. Amino acids: CASSLDGNYGYTF.

The chain employs TRBV7-6 and TRBJ2-1; 8 bases are a match to TRBD2. The CDR3 totals 16 residues. V lost 5 bases to trimming and J lost 6 bases; unmatched junction nucleotides: 12. From germline, CDR1 is SGHVS and CDR2 FNYEAQ. Here the CDR3 DNA reads TGTGCCAGCAGCCCTCAGGTGGCTAGCGGGCCCAATGAGCAGTTCTTC. Amino acid sequence: CASSPQVASGPNEQFF.

This clone appeared once. The chain recombines TRBV6-7 with TRBJ2-1, with 14 bases lining up with TRBD2. TRBV6-7 is noted as an ORF with a role that remains uncertain. The CDR3 covers 19 residues. V shed 2 bases, J shed 2 bases, and the junction held 8 bases outside the gene matches. CDR3 nucleotide sequence: TGTGCCAGCAGTTACCTACCGGGACTAGCGGGAGTCGCCTACAATGAGCAGTTCTTC. This codes for CASSYLPGLAGVAYNEQFF.

This clone was observed once. V usage is TRBV11-1 and J usage is TRBJ1-3; D is uncertain. V was clipped by 2 bases and J by 0 bases, with 2 bases between them. The germline V gene encodes CDR1 SGHAT and CDR2 FQDESV (reference sequence). CDR3 length equals 13 residues. The CDR3 loop reads CASSLHSGNTIYF. The CDR3 DNA follows: TGTGCCAGCAGCTTACACTCTGGAAACACCATATATTTT.

This clone was recorded only once. CDR3 protein: CASSLSPPPGTYEQYF. CDR3 nucleotides: TGTGCCAGCAGTTTATCGCCCCCTCCTGGGACCTACGAGCAGTACTTC. This chain links TRBV27 with TRBJ2-7; no clear D gene. Germline CDR1 and CDR2: MNHEY and SMNVEV (reference sequence). The ends were cut back, 0 bases at V and 2 bases at J, with 14 bases in the middle. This CDR3 is built from 16 residues.

With regard to this clone: This sample includes further DNA sequences coding for the same CDR3. This sequence joins TRBV7-2 and TRBJ2-7, with 11 bases aligning to TRBD1. J gave up 2 bases and V 5 bases, and 2 bases lay outside the gene matches. The germline gives CDR1 SGHTA, CDR2 FQGNSA. The CDR3 is made up of 14 amino acids. CDR3 region: CASSRGQGAYEQYF. CDR3 DNA: TGTGCCAGCAGCCGGGGACAGGGGGCCTACGAGCAGTACTTC.

This clone was detected only once. The rearrangement joins TRBV7-8 to TRBJ1-1, with D hard to call. Germline lookup yields CDR1 SGHVS and CDR2 FQNEAQ. V dropped 6 bases and J dropped 0 bases, with 17 bases sitting between them. There are 16 residues in the CDR3. The CDR3 DNA reads as TGTGCCAGCAGTGCACGCGGGGAGGGCATGAACACTGAAGCTTTCTTT. Its translation: CASSARGEGMNTEAFF.

The chain links TRBV6-5 to TRBJ2-4; 8 positions match TRBD2. J lost 4 bases, V lost 0 bases, and 2 bases had no gene match. This CDR3 comprises 15 residues. Germline V CDR1 and CDR2: MNHEY, SVGAGI. The CDR3 bases are TGTGCCAGCAGTTACTCGATAGCGGGGAAAAACATTCAGTACTTC. Its protein product is CASSYSIAGKNIQYF.

The gene calls are TRBV2 and TRBJ1-1; tentatively, D is TRBD1 (5 bases). Germline values: CDR1 SNHLY, CDR2 FYNNEI. CDR3 length: 14 residues. The CDR3 sequence: CATGQAGRNTEAFF. As DNA, the CDR3 is TGTGCTACAGGCCAGGCCGGGCGGAACACTGAAGCTTTCTTT.

This rearrangement joins TRBV19 to TRBJ1-1, with 8 bases identical to TRBD1. In germline, CDR1 is LNHDA, CDR2 SQIVND (reference sequence). Trimming at V came to 9 bases and at J to 1 base, leaving 4 bases not matched to a gene. The CDR3 has 13 residues. Written as DNA, the CDR3 is TGTGCCAGCAGACAGGGGTGGAACACTGAAGCTTTCTTT. This sequence encodes CASRQGWNTEAFF.

The rearrangement uses TRBV29-1 and TRBJ2-2, with TRBD1 identical over 7 bases. V trimming: 8 bases; J trimming: 6 bases; junction bases outside the gene matches: 9. Per germline, CDR1 SQVTM and CDR2 ANQGSEA. The CDR3 is made up of 13 amino acids. DNA for the CDR3: TGCAGCTATACCCCGACAGGGTCCGGGGAGCTGTTTTTT. Translated: CSYTPTGSGELFF.

J is TRBJ1-1 and V is TRBV9; D is unresolved. The CDR3 loop spans 13 amino acids. V lost 2 bases, J lost 0 bases, and 5 bases lay in between. Germline CDR1 is SGDLS and CDR2 is YYNGEE. CDR3 in amino acids: CASSVDLNTEAFF. CDR3 DNA sequence: TGTGCCAGCAGCGTGGATCTGAACACTGAAGCTTTCTTT.

In the case of this clone: The junction departs from the called germline gene at one end, perhaps through a read error. V gene TRBV6-4 combines with J gene TRBJ2-7; 8 bases align to TRBD1. The CDR3 has 16 amino acids. Germline loops: CDR1 MRHNA, CDR2 SNTAGT. The CDR3 DNA reads as TGTGCCAGCAATGACAGGGGCTTCCCTGAAATTTACGAGCAGTACTTC. As protein: CASNDRGFPEIYEQYF.

J is TRBJ2-3 and V is TRBV24-1, with D perhaps being TRBD1 or TRBD2 (5 bases each). Germline CDR1 KGHDR, CDR2 SFDVKD. With 4 bases removed from V and 2 bases from J, the gap between germline ends came to 15 bases. The CDR3 sequence is 16 residues long. The CDR3 DNA reads as TGTGCCACCAGTGAGGCCGGGACGGATCTCACAGATACGCAGTATTTT. Translation: CATSEAGTDLTDTQYF.

The chain employs TRBV19 and TRBJ2-2; 7 bases match TRBD1. CDR3 length: 15 residues. The trim removed 7 bases at V and 2 bases at J, leaving 7 bases unmatched. Germline V gives CDR1 LNHDA, CDR2 SQIVND (reference sequence). The CDR3 coding sequence is TGTGCCAGTACGGTCGGACAGGTTAACACCGGGGAGCTGTTTTTT. Translated: CASTVGQVNTGELFF.

J is TRBJ1-1 and V is TRBV6-2 or TRBV6-3; D gene ambiguous. The CDR3 is 14 amino acids. Trimming shortened V by 2 bases and J by 1 base, and 8 bases separated the two germline ends. Germline CDR1 and CDR2: MNHEY and SVGEGT. CDR3 loop: CASSYGKGNTEAFF. CDR3 coding DNA: TGTGCCAGCAGTTACGGGAAGGGGAACACTGAAGCTTTCTTT.

The gene calls are TRBV12-3 or TRBV12-4 and TRBJ1-4; perhaps TRBD1 as D (5 bases). This CDR3 has 13 residues. The germline V and J ends were trimmed by 6 bases and 3 bases, with 8 bases remaining between them. The DNA for the CDR3 is TGTGCCAGCAGGGGGCAGGCTAATGAAAAACTGTTTTTT. Its translation is CASRGQANEKLFF.

This chain connects TRBV3-1 (or the pseudogene TRBV3-2) to TRBJ1-1; TRBD1 aligns across 7 bases. Trimming removed 2 bases from V and 5 bases from J; junction bases left unmatched: 5. Germline-derived CDR1 and CDR2 are LGHDT and YNNKEL (reference sequence). CDR3 size: 14 residues. The CDR3 nucleotides read TGTGCCAGCAGCCAAACAGGGGTAAGGACTGAAGCTTTCTTT. Its protein is CASSQTGVRTEAFF.

The V call is TRBV29-1, the J call TRBJ1-2, with 7 bases identical to TRBD1. The germline V gene has CDR1 SQVTM and CDR2 ANQGSEA. The CDR3 loop spans 12 amino acids. V shed 4 bases and J 8 bases; nucleotides not matched to a gene: 7. The CDR3 spells CSVVGGTGGYTF. Written as DNA, the CDR3 is TGCAGCGTTGTAGGGGGCACTGGGGGCTACACCTTC.

The rearrangement uses TRBV3-1 (or the pseudogene TRBV3-2) and TRBJ2-3, with 9 nucleotides matching TRBD1. Looked up from germline, CDR1 is LGHDT and CDR2 is YNNKEL (reference sequence). The J segment lost 2 bases and the V segment lost 4 bases, leaving 7 bases of the junction unmatched. The CDR3 has 16 amino acids. CDR3 nucleotides: TGTGCCAGCAGCCTCGCCGACAGGGGGTACACAGATACGCAGTATTTT. This sequence encodes CASSLADRGYTDTQYF.

The gene calls are TRBV21-1 and TRBJ1-6; no check of the table's D call, TRBD1, against the DNA was made. TRBV21-1 is a recognized pseudogene. This CDR3 has 15 amino acids. The CDR3 is CASSTGPPVDSPLHF. DNA for the CDR3: TGTGCCAGCAGCACTGGGCCGCCGGTAGATTCACCCCTCCACTTT.

The rearrangement links TRBV6-5 to TRBJ1-2, with D possibly being TRBD1 (6 bases). Deletions cut 6 bases from V and 2 bases from J, with 16 bases between. The CDR3 runs 15 residues. Germline V gene data show CDR1 as MNHEY and CDR2 as SVGAGI. This CDR3 reads CASSPQGSLNYGYTF. The CDR3 coding sequence is TGTGCCAGCAGCCCCCAGGGGAGCCTGAACTATGGCTACACCTTC.

The rearrangement joins TRBV2 to TRBJ1-1; D call uncertain. The V and J ends lost 8 bases and 1 base respectively, with 5 bases between them. Germline V gene lookup returns CDR1 SNHLY and CDR2 FYNNEI. This CDR3 is built from 11 residues. This CDR3 is CASPENTEAFF. The DNA for the CDR3 is TGTGCCAGCCCAGAGAACACTGAAGCTTTCTTT.

The V gene is TRBV7-3, the J gene TRBJ1-6; D is undetermined. The CDR3 length is 14 residues. CDR1 and CDR2 (germline): SGHTA, FQGTGA. Trimming pared 0 bases from V and 6 bases from J, leaving 6 bases between. The CDR3 sequence is CASSLTDSNSPLHF. The CDR3 DNA reads as TGTGCCAGCAGCTTAACGGACTCTAATTCACCCCTCCACTTT.

V and J are TRBV18 and TRBJ1-2, with D hard to call. CDR1 and CDR2 from the germline V gene are KGHSH and LQKENI. V was pared by 3 bases and J by 6 bases, with 11 bases between. The CDR3 has 13 residues. The CDR3: CASSPGSRDGYTF. The CDR3 DNA reads as TGTGCCAGCTCACCGGGCTCACGGGATGGCTACACCTTC.

The chain combines TRBV6-2 or TRBV6-3 with TRBJ2-5; maybe TRBD2 (5 bases). V was trimmed by 5 bases and J by 5 bases, leaving 12 bases between them. Germline assignment: CDR1 MNHEY and CDR2 SVGEGT. CDR3 size: 13 residues. CDR3 protein: CASSRRGRETQYF. In DNA form, the CDR3 reads TGTGCCAGCAGTCGCCGGGGTCGGGAGACCCAGTACTTC.